A selection of T cell receptor beta chains follows, all from one sample in a study of cytomegalovirus exposure and HLA in healthy donors. Clones were read by immunoSEQ multiplex PCR, and TCRdb kept only the in-frame ones, dropping some. Among 100,000 to 150,000 clones listed, roughly four fifths were seen once. Sequencing was performed on PBMCs. Receptor source: a boy under 18 in good health and CMV-seronegative. Each CDR3 is given with its conserved first and last residue.

v_gene	j_gene	CDR3aa
TRBV21-1	TRBJ2-7	CASSKAFSYEQYF
TRBV19	TRBJ1-5	CASSIAGQGTNQPQHF
TRBV6-5	TRBJ2-7	CASRSAYYEQYF
TRBV7-9	TRBJ2-5	CASSLDRVGASIETQYF
TRBV2	TRBJ1-1	CASSPTWNTEAFF
TRBV5-1	TRBJ2-1	CASVLGQPFSGEQFF
TRBV6-6	TRBJ2-7	CASKEGTGEFYEQYF
TRBV2	TRBJ2-1	CASLPNELAGYNEQFF
TRBV28	TRBJ1-2	CASSRTGWDYGYTF
TRBV6-1	TRBJ1-1	CASSDLTGGATEAFF
TRBV4-1	TRBJ1-3	CASSPPPGGLYSGNTIYF
TRBV5-4	TRBJ2-1	CASSLDADEQFF
TRBV2	TRBJ2-2	CASSERGTGELFF
TRBV19	TRBJ2-4	CASSIEDRGINIQYF
TRBV7-8	TRBJ2-1	CASSPHESRMEQFF
TRBV5-1	TRBJ2-4	CASSLTVPAKNIQYF
TRBV19	TRBJ2-7	CASSIYFSGSLYEQYF
TRBV27	TRBJ2-5	CASSQGETQYF
TRBV7-2	TRBJ1-5	CASSLGSGTGNQPQHF
TRBV7-9	TRBJ1-1	CASSSPQDREGEAFF
TRBV11-2	TRBJ1-1	CASSDRRNTEAFF
TRBV27	TRBJ2-1	CASSKTPSTGLAFYNEQFF
TRBV2	TRBJ2-3	CASRKGARASGRPDRTDTQYF
TRBV15	TRBJ2-1	CATSYKPSGHYNEQFF
TRBV19	TRBJ1-6	CASTVTGGNSPLHF
TRBV2	TRBJ2-6	CASSPQGLTGANVLTF
TRBV27	TRBJ2-1	CASSPGTTYNEQFF
TRBV5-4	TRBJ2-7	CASSLGVEAHLYEQYF
TRBV6-5	TRBJ2-1	CASRLLAGAYNEQFF
TRBV7-9	TRBJ2-1	CASSSLLAGFNNEQFF
TRBV30	TRBJ2-7	CAWSRGQVSEQYF
TRBV7-9	TRBJ1-4	CASSLETGKLFF
TRBV4-1	TRBJ2-1	CASSQEGRGVNEQFF
TRBV4-2	TRBJ2-3	CASSQDPELGTDTQYF
TRBV27	TRBJ1-2	CASTPWGGNYGYTF
TRBV6-1	TRBJ1-2	CASSEKRDRVYGYTF
TRBV30	TRBJ1-1	CAGQRGRETEAFF
TRBV5-6	TRBJ1-2	CASSSVGGNYGYTF
TRBV6-1	TRBJ2-5	CASRADTGEETQYF
TRBV5-1	TRBJ1-1	CASSTETGEGWFTEAFF
TRBV7-2	TRBJ2-7	CASSLTSGSYEQYF